This passage covers 2 T cell receptor beta chains from one sample sequenced in a study of OX40 agonist ivuxolimab in advanced cancers. The data were produced by immunoSEQ multiplex PCR, yet TCRdb's version contains in-frame clones alone and is incomplete. The sample records about 39,000 clones, roughly 90% being singletons. Sequencing was performed on CD4+ or CD8+ T cells sorted from blood, taken in a trial of the OX40 agonist ivuxolimab. The source of these receptors is an adult with an advanced solid tumor such as melanoma, head and neck, liver or kidney cancer.

The chain joins TRBV4-1 to TRBJ2-7, with 12 bases aligning to TRBD1. The germline V gene encodes CDR1 MGHRA and CDR2 YSYEKL. The V segment lost 0 bases and the J segment 7 bases; nucleotides outside the gene matches: 7. This CDR3 comprises 16 residues. CDR3: CASSQDSGQGAREQYF. CDR3 DNA: TGCGCCAGCAGCCAAGATTCGGGACAGGGGGCGCGGGAGCAGTACTTC.

This chain connects TRBV7-9 to TRBJ2-1; D perhaps matches TRBD2 (5 bases). Germline V gives CDR1 SEHNR, CDR2 FQNEAQ (reference sequence). The CDR3 extends over 15 amino acids. Deletions cut 3 bases from V and 8 bases from J, with 17 bases between. This chain's CDR3 is CASSLLSPRADEQFF. CDR3 sequence (DNA): TGTGCCAGCAGCTTGTTAAGTCCGAGGGCCGATGAGCAGTTCTTC.